This T cell receptor beta chain was sequenced for a study of shared clonotypes between healthy human individuals. Whole-study findings and limits: Only blood was sampled; tissue repertoires likely differ.

How the authors handled the data: Junction-only immunoSEQ data arrived without quality scores, meaning filtering differed. Sequencing used immunoSEQ multiplex PCR; TCRdb keeps in-frame clones, though not all of them. D and trimming were read from the DNA, whereas the V and J calls and clone size are those reported in that table. The table has around 1 million clones, approximately 76% seen once. The CDR3 spans 16 residues. Deletions cut 0 bases from V and 0 bases from J, with 10 bases between. Germline loops: CDR1 SGHKS, CDR2 YYEKEE (reference sequence). In this sample, this clone turned up a few times. Its antigen is unidentified.

V usage is TRBV5-5 and J usage is TRBJ1-3; D uncertain. The sample taken for sequencing was memory CD4+ T cells sorted from blood. The sample's subset: CD45RA-negative fraction. The sequence came from a man aged 18 to 35 in good health. This CDR3 reads CASSLEGSPSGNTIYF. The CDR3 DNA reads as TGTGCCAGCAGCTTGGAGGGCTCGCCCTCTGGAAACACCATATATTTT. The entire variable domain, with the rest obtained from reference TRBV5-5 and TRBJ1-3, is as follows: DAGVTQSPTHLIKTRGQQVTLRCSPISGHKSVSWYQQVLGQGPQFIFQYYEKEERGRGNFPDRFSARQFPNYSSELNVNALLLGDSALYLCASSLEGSPSGNTIYFGEGSWLTVV.